This TCR beta chain comes out of a study of blood T cell repertoires in COVID-19. Study background: Some COVID-19 samples were acute and others convalescent; all came from the United States, Italy and Spain.

Germline trimming cut 3 bases from V and 1 base from J; bases unmatched to any gene: 8. Germline CDR1 reads MNHEY; CDR2 reads SMNVEV (reference sequence). This CDR3 has 17 amino acids. Enrollees, roughly 18 to 89 years old, lived in 25 or so US areas. Original analysis: Cell counts per sample came from amplifying reference gene primers. Generated by immunoSEQ multiplex PCR, the TCRdb table keeps only in-frame clones and is missing some. V, J and clone size are taken as reported in that table, and D and trimming were inferred from the DNA itself. The repertoire holds a few hundred thousand clones, with 90% as singletons. In its sample, this clone was seen once.

The TCR originated in a woman aged 18-35 years with acute COVID-19. This rearrangement joins TRBV27 to TRBJ2-4, with 8 positions matching TRBD2. Sequencing was performed on PBMCs or T cells enriched from blood (not recorded which). The CDR3 DNA is TGTGCCAGCAGTTTTTTCGGGGGGGCCGGGGCCAAAAACATTCAGTACTTC. Residues: CASSFFGGAGAKNIQYF.